Presented here are 21 T cell receptor beta chains from one specimen sequenced in a study of cytomegalovirus exposure and HLA in healthy donors. The primer mix had 60 Vbeta and 13 Jbeta primers. Assay: immunoSEQ multiplex PCR; the TCRdb copy retains only in-frame clones and omits some. The sample gives tens of thousands of clones, 67% of which show up once; about 6.9% is in the top ten. Sequencing used PBMCs. The receptors here all came from a woman aged 45-59 years in good health and CMV-seropositive.

The chain uses TRBV2 and TRBJ2-7, with 9 bases fitting TRBD1. Losses at the gene ends were 5 bases for V and 1 base for J; bases not matched to a gene: 3. CDR3 size: 14 residues. Germline V gene lookup returns CDR1 SNHLY and CDR2 FYNNEI. The CDR3 region has the DNA TGTGCCAGCAGTCCGGACAGGGGTTCCTACGAGCAGTACGTC. This encodes CASSPDRGSYEQYV.

The rearrangement joins TRBV10-2 to TRBJ1-4, with 10 bases that match TRBD1. This CDR3 spans 16 amino acids. J was trimmed by 4 bases and V by 0 bases; bases with no gene match: 2. CDR1 and CDR2 (germline): WSHSY, SAAADI. CDR3 in amino acids: CASSESGTGVNEKLFF. Written as DNA, the CDR3 is TGCGCCAGCAGTGAGTCCGGGACAGGGGTTAATGAAAAACTGTTTTTT.

V gene TRBV21-1 combines with J gene TRBJ1-5; no check of the table's D call, TRBD1, against the DNA was made. TRBV21-1 is deemed a pseudogene. The CDR3 has 18 residues. The CDR3 coding sequence is TGTGCCAGCAAAATGAAAGGGACAACCAAAAAAAGGATCCAGCCCCAGCATTTT. Translating it yields CASKMKGTTKKRIQPQHF.

This sequence joins TRBV19 and TRBJ1-1; 7 nucleotides line up with TRBD1. The V segment lost 3 bases and the J segment 4 bases; nucleotides outside the gene matches: 11. Germline lookup yields CDR1 LNHDA and CDR2 SQIVND (reference sequence). CDR3 length equals 16 residues. This CDR3 reads CASSMKGGDSPTEAFF. In DNA form, the CDR3 reads TGTGCCAGTAGTATGAAAGGGGGCGACTCGCCCACTGAAGCTTTCTTT. The full variable domain, completed using reference TRBV19 and TRBJ1-1, is DGGITQSPKYLFRKEGQNVTLSCEQNLNHDAMYWYRQDPGQGLRLIYYSQIVNDFQKGDIAEGYSVSREKKESFPLTVTSAQKNPTAFYLCASSMKGGDSPTEAFFGQGTRLTVV.

The rearrangement links TRBV4-2 to TRBJ1-2; 7 bases agree with TRBD1. Germline CDR1 LGHNA, CDR2 YNFKEQ. The CDR3 is made up of 15 amino acids. J gave up 4 bases and V 0 bases, and 5 bases lay outside the gene matches. The CDR3 sequence: CASSQDAGGGYGYTF. Written as DNA, the CDR3 is TGTGCCAGCAGCCAAGATGCAGGGGGAGGCTATGGCTACACCTTC.

The chain uses TRBV6-1 and TRBJ1-1; no reliable D call. Germline V gene lookup returns CDR1 MNHNS and CDR2 SASEGT. The CDR3 covers 14 residues. Between the trimmed V and J ends, which lost 6 bases and 2 bases, there was a span of 13 bases. CDR3 sequence: CASSLASGNTEAFF. The CDR3 DNA reads TGTGCCAGCAGCCTGGCCTCAGGCAACACTGAAGCTTTCTTT.

V usage is TRBV4-1 and J usage is TRBJ2-7; perhaps TRBD1 as D (6 bases). The CDR3 loop spans 15 amino acids. Germline V CDR1 and CDR2: MGHRA, YSYEKL. The V gene lost 1 base and the J gene lost 2 bases, with 12 bases spanning the gap. CDR3 sequence reads: CASSQGPDRTYEQYF. The CDR3, as DNA: TGCGCCAGCAGCCAAGGACCCGACAGGACCTACGAGCAGTACTTC.

This chain joins TRBV15 and TRBJ2-7, with 7 bases that match TRBD1. The V gene's germline CDR1 is LNHNV and CDR2 YYDKDF (reference sequence). The CDR3 covers 14 residues. J lost 4 bases, V lost 1 base, and 4 bases had no gene match. For the CDR3, the DNA is TGTGCCACCAGCAGAGGTAGACAGGGTTACGAGCAGTACTTC. Amino acids: CATSRGRQGYEQYF.

This clone has only a few counts. The V and J genes are TRBV7-2 and TRBJ1-1, with 8 bases identical to TRBD1. J gave up 7 bases and V 7 bases, and 11 bases lay outside the gene matches. CDR3 size: 14 residues. Germline V gene data show CDR1 as SGHTA and CDR2 as FQGNSA. The CDR3 here is CASTWTRDRGEAFF. The CDR3 region has the DNA TGTGCCAGCACCTGGACCCGAGACAGGGGTGAAGCTTTCTTT.

This sequence joins TRBV29-1 and TRBJ2-2; the D gene is possibly TRBD2 (5 bases). The CDR3 totals 11 residues. The V end lost 6 bases, the J end lost 6 bases, and 8 bases lay between the germline ends. Looked up from germline, CDR1 is SQVTM and CDR2 is ANQGSEA. The CDR3 nucleotides are TGCAGCGTGAGGGCCGCCGGGGAGCTGTTTTTT. Translating it yields CSVRAAGELFF.

A remark on this clone: A junction end diverges from the germline sequence, so it may reflect a read error. The rearrangement joins TRBV7-9 to TRBJ1-2, with a weak D call TRBD1 (6 bases). CDR1 and CDR2 (germline): SEHNR, FQNEAQ (reference sequence). The CDR3 covers 13 residues. The CDR3 loop reads CASSPSGDTGCTF. As DNA, the CDR3 is TGTGCCAGCAGCCCTTCCGGGGACACTGGCTGCACCTTC.

CDR3 residues: CASSVGGGAIYGYTF. CDR3 in DNA: TGTGCCAGCAGCGTAGGGGGGGGCGCGATCTATGGCTACACCTTC. The chain recombines TRBV9 with TRBJ1-2; weak D call: TRBD1 (6 bases). V lost 0 bases and J 4 bases, leaving 13 bases between the germline ends. Looked up from germline, CDR1 is SGDLS and CDR2 is YYNGEE. This CDR3 has 15 amino acids.

This chain uses TRBV28 with TRBJ1-1; 8 bases align to TRBD1. CDR1 and CDR2 from the germline V gene are MDHEN and SYDVKM. V trimming: 5 bases; J trimming: 10 bases; junction bases outside the gene matches: 3. CDR3 size: 11 residues. The CDR3 DNA is TGTGCCAGCAGTATAGACAGGGGAGCTTTCTTT. This sequence encodes CASSIDRGAFF.

The chain uses TRBV28 and TRBJ1-5; TRBD1 matches at 10 bases. With 4 bases clipped from V and 4 bases from J, the junction kept 10 bases outside the gene matches. Germline V gene sequence: CDR1 MDHEN, CDR2 SYDVKM. The CDR3 extends over 17 amino acids. The CDR3 loop reads CASSSPGQGKANQPQHF. As DNA, the CDR3 is TGTGCCAGCAGTTCGCCGGGACAGGGGAAGGCAAATCAGCCCCAGCATTTT.

The CDR3 protein is CASGGGKETQYF. The CDR3 region has the DNA TGTGCCAGCGGGGGGGGAAAAGAGACCCAGTACTTC. This chain joins TRBV25-1 and TRBJ2-5; 7 bases are shared with TRBD2. CDR1 and CDR2 (germline): MGHDK, SYGVNS. CDR3 length: 12 residues. V gave up 8 bases and J gave up 3 bases; unmatched junction bases: 3.

This chain links TRBV6-5 with TRBJ1-6; D call uncertain. This CDR3 contains 15 residues. Germline V lookup: CDR1 MNHEY, CDR2 SVGAGI. Trimming took off 4 bases at V and 2 bases at J, with 9 bases between the two ends. CDR3 coding DNA: TGTGCCAGCAGTTTAAGACAAGCCTATAATTCACCCCTCCACTTT. Residues: CASSLRQAYNSPLHF.

A few counts support this clone. The chain couples TRBV6-4 to TRBJ2-6, with D tentatively TRBD1 (6 bases). V lost 6 bases and J 2 bases, leaving 14 bases between the germline ends. Germline values: CDR1 MRHNA, CDR2 SNTAGT. The length of the CDR3 is 16 residues. The CDR3 is CASSLGAGTGANVLTF. As DNA, the CDR3 is TGTGCCAGCAGCCTGGGGGCAGGGACTGGGGCCAACGTCCTGACTTTC.

The chain combines TRBV19 with TRBJ1-2; a possible D gene is TRBD1 (5 bases). Germline lookup yields CDR1 LNHDA and CDR2 SQIVND (reference sequence). Trimming removed 3 bases at V and 6 bases at J, with 17 bases between. The length of the CDR3 is 15 residues. The CDR3 protein is CASSIRNGGSDGYTF. The CDR3 DNA sequence: TGTGCCAGTAGTATCCGAAACGGGGGATCTGATGGCTACACCTTC.

On this clone itself: One end of the junction does not line up with germline, which may come from a read error. This chain joins TRBV7-9 and TRBJ1-3; D gene unclear. The CDR3 is 12 residues long. Germline V gene lookup returns CDR1 SEHNR and CDR2 FQNEAQ (reference sequence). The CDR3 DNA follows: TGTTCCAGCAGTGAACTTTACAACACCATATATTTT. This codes for CSSSELYNTIYF.

The V gene is TRBV11-2, the J gene TRBJ2-4; the D gene is possibly TRBD1 (6 bases). The V end was cut by 0 bases, the J end by 6 bases, with 12 bases between. The CDR3 covers 15 residues. CDR1 SGHAT and CDR2 FQNNGV come from the germline V gene. The CDR3 sequence is CASSLEAGDLNIQYF. The CDR3 DNA reads as TGTGCCAGCAGCTTAGAGGCAGGGGATCTAAACATTCAGTACTTC.

The chain carries TRBV12-5 and TRBJ2-5, with TRBD1 identical over 7 bases. This CDR3 contains 14 residues. The germline V gene encodes CDR1 LGHNT and CDR2 FRNRAP. V shed 5 bases, J shed 2 bases, and the junction held 5 bases outside the gene matches. This chain's CDR3 is CASGAGTAQETQYF. CDR3 nucleotide sequence: TGTGCTAGTGGTGCCGGGACAGCGCAAGAGACCCAGTACTTC.